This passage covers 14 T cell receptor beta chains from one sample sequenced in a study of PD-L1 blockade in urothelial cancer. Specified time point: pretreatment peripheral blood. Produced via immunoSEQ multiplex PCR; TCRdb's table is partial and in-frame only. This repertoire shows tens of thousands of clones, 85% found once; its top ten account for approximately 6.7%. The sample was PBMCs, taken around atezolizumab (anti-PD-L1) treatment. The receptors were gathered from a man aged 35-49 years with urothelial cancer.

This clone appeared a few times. This chain's CDR3 is CASSLNGGPLRAGELFF. CDR3 DNA sequence: TGTGCCAGCAGCTTGAATGGGGGCCCATTAAGGGCCGGGGAGCTGTTTTTT. This rearrangement joins TRBV5-6 to TRBJ2-2; perhaps TRBD1 as D (6 bases). The V gene lost 1 base and the J gene lost 6 bases, with 19 bases spanning the gap. The length of the CDR3 is 17 residues. The germline CDR1 and CDR2 sequences are SGHDT and YYEEEE.

This CDR3 is CASSFSPSYEQYF. CDR3 DNA sequence: TGTGCCAGCAGCTTTAGCCCGTCCTACGAGCAGTACTTC. This chain links TRBV5-4 with TRBJ2-7; D uncertain. Trimming cost V 2 bases and J 1 base, with 7 bases left between them. The CDR3 covers 13 residues. Germline CDR1 SGHNT, CDR2 YYREEE (reference sequence).

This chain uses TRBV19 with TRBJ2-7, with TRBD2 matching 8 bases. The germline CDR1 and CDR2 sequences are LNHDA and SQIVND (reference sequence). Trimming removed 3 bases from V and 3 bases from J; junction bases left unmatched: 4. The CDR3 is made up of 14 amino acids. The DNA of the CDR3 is TGTGCCAGTAGTATTAAGAGCGGGAGCTACGAGCAGTACTTC. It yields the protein CASSIKSGSYEQYF.

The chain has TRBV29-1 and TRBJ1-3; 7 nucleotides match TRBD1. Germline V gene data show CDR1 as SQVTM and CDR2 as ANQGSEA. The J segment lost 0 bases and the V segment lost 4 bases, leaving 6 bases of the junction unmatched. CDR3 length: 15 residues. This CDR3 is CSVARTGFSGNTIYF. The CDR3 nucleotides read TGCAGCGTTGCGAGGACAGGCTTCTCTGGAAACACCATATATTTT.

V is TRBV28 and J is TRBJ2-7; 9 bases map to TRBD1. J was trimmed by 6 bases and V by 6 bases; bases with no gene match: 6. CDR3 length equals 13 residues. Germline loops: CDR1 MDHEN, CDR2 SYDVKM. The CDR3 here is CASRWGQGSEQYF. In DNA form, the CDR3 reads TGTGCCAGCAGATGGGGACAGGGTAGCGAGCAGTACTTC. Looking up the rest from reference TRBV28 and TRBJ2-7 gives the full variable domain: DVKVTQSSRYLVKRTGEKVFLECVQDMDHENMFWYRQDPGLGLRLIYFSYDVKMKEKGDIPEGYSVSREKKERFSLILESASTNQTSMYLCASRWGQGSEQYFGPGTRLTVT.

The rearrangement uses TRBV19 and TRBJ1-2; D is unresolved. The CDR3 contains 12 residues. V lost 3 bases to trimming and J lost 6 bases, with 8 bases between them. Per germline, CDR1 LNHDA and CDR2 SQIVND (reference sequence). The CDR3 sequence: CASSMVQNGYTF. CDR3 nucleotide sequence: TGTGCCAGTAGTATGGTACAGAATGGCTACACCTTC.

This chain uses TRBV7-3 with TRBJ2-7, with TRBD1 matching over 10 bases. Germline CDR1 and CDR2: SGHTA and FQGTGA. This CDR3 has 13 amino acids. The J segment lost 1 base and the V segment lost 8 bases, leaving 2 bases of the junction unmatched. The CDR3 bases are TGTGCCAGCGGACAGGGGGGTTCCTACGAGCAGTACTTC. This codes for CASGQGGSYEQYF.

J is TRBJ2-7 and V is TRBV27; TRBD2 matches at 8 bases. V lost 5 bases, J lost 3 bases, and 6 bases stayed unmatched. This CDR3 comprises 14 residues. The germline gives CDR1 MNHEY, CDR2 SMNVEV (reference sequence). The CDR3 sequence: CASSLREGYYEQYF. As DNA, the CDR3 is TGTGCCAGCAGTCTCCGGGAGGGTTACTACGAGCAGTACTTC.

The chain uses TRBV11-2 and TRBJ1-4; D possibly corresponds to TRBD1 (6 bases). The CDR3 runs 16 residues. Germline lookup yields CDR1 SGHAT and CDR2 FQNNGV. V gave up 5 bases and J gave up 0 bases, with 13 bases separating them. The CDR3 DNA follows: TGTGCCAGCAGCCTTCGACAGGCCGCAACTAATGAAAAACTGTTTTTT. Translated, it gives CASSLRQAATNEKLFF.

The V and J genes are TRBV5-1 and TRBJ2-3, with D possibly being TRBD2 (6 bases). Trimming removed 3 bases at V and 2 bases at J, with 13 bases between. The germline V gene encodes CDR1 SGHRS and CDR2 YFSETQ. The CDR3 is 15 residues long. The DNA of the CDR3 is TGCGCCAGCAGCTGGGGAGGAGCCTCCACAGATACGCAGTATTTT. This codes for CASSWGGASTDTQYF.

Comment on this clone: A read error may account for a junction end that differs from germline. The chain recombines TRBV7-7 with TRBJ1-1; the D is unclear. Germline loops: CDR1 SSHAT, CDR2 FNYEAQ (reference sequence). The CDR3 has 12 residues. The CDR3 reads CASRPIGTEAFF. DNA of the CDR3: TGTGCTAGCAGGCCGATCGGCACTGAAGCTTTCTTT.

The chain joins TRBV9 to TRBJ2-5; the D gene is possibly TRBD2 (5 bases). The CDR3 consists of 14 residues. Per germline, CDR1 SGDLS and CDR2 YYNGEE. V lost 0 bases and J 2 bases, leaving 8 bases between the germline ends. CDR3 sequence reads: CASSVAPGQETQYF. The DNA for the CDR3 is TGTGCCAGCAGCGTAGCCCCGGGGCAAGAGACCCAGTACTTC.

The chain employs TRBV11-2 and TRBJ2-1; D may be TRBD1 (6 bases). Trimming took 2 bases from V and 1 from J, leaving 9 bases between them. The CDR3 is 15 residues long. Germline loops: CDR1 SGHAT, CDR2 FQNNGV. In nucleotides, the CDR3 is TGTGCCAGCAGCTTAACGGACAGTTCCTACAATGAGCAGTTCTTC. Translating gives CASSLTDSSYNEQFF.

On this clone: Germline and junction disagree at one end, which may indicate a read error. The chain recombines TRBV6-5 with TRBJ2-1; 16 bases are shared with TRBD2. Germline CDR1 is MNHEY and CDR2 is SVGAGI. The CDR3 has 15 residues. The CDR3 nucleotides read TGTGCCAGCGGTTACGGGACTAGCGGGAGGGATGAGCAGTTCTTC. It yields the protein CASGYGTSGRDEQFF.